The TCR beta chain under discussion was sequenced for a study of blood T cells in healthy people across ages. A second PCR, run for about 7 to 11 cycles, used a sample-barcoded 5' primer plus a J-beta primer mix. TCRdb called the 5' RACE reads again in MiXCR, with one record for every CDR3 protein. This sample carries 700,000 or so distinct CDR3 sequences, around a fifth of them seen once, and the ten largest clones take roughly 22%. The germline V gene encodes CDR1 LGHNA and CDR2 YSLEER. V was cut by 4 bases and J by 6 bases, with 18 bases left in between. The CDR3 is 15 residues long. Sequenced input: blood. This clonotype was sampled from a man aged 70 or older in good health. This chain connects TRBV4-3 to TRBJ1-2; D is ambiguous. Here the CDR3 reads CASSPQMSSGDGYTF. CDR3 in DNA: TGCGCCAGCAGCCCCCAGATGAGCAGTGGGGATGGCTACACCTTC.